These 21 T cell receptor beta chains were all obtained from the same sample, sequenced in a study of beta chain features in type 1 diabetes. The entirety of the isolated RNA underwent reverse transcription, so expressed TCRB transcripts were sequenced. TCRdb keeps only in-frame clones here, not all; method: immunoSEQ multiplex PCR. The sample yields more than 300,000 clones, around 8% seen once. The specimen sequenced was central memory CD4+ T cells from blood. All receptors come from a woman in her late teens or twenties in good health.

The table lists this clone with many counts. The rearrangement links TRBV28 to TRBJ2-2, with TRBD1 matching 9 bases. Per germline, CDR1 MDHEN and CDR2 SYDVKM. This CDR3 is 15 amino acids long. Trimming took 6 bases from V and 5 from J; bases not matched to a gene: 7. CDR3 bases: TGTGCCAGCAGCGAGCCGGGACAGGGAACCGGGGAGCTGTTTTTT. Translated: CASSEPGQGTGELFF.

The chain uses TRBV11-2 and TRBJ2-1; 13 positions match TRBD2. This CDR3 is 14 amino acids long. Germline lookup yields CDR1 SGHAT and CDR2 FQNNGV. The J segment lost 9 bases and the V segment lost 5 bases, leaving 4 bases of the junction unmatched. This chain's CDR3 is CASSGLAGAVEQFF. CDR3 nucleotides: TGTGCCAGCAGCGGACTAGCGGGAGCAGTTGAGCAGTTCTTC.

This clone was detected a few times. V is TRBV11-2 and J is TRBJ1-1; 11 nucleotides match TRBD1. CDR3 length: 16 amino acids. Trimming removed 4 bases from V and 4 bases from J; junction bases left unmatched: 8. The germline CDR1 and CDR2 sequences are SGHAT and FQNNGV. The CDR3 bases are TGTGCCAGCAGCTCCCTCCGGGGGACAGGGGGCACTGAAGCTTTCTTT. This gives the protein CASSSLRGTGGTEAFF.

The gene calls are TRBV7-3 and TRBJ2-3, with TRBD2 matching over 9 bases. Germline-derived CDR1 and CDR2 are SGHTA and FQGTGA. After removal of 4 bases from V and 1 base from J, the junction contained 12 bases not matched to a gene. This CDR3 has 18 residues. The CDR3 region has the DNA TGTGCCAGCAGCTCCGTATCGGCGGGAGGGGTTCGCACAGATACGCAGTATTTT. Amino acids: CASSSVSAGGVRTDTQYF.

Comments on this clone: The junction departs from germline at one end; a sequencing error may be responsible. J is TRBJ2-2 and V is TRBV4-3; D gene unclear. The CDR3 spans 12 residues. Germline values: CDR1 LGHNA, CDR2 YSLEER. For the CDR3, the DNA is TGCGCCAGCGGCCAAGAGGCCGGGGAGCTGTTTTTT. Translating it yields CASGQEAGELFF.

The sample holds a few counts of this clone. The rearrangement links TRBV4-1 to TRBJ2-7; 10 nucleotides match TRBD2. This CDR3 contains 16 residues. Losses at the gene ends were 0 bases for V and 3 bases for J; bases not matched to a gene: 5. The germline CDR1 and CDR2 sequences are MGHRA and YSYEKL. CDR3 in DNA: TGCGCCAGCAGCCAAGATCCCAGCGGGAGGGACTACGAGCAGTACTTC. Its protein is CASSQDPSGRDYEQYF.

The V call is TRBV19, the J call TRBJ2-3; possibly TRBD2 for D (6 bases). V was clipped by 0 bases and J by 3 bases, with 7 bases between them. Germline lookup yields CDR1 LNHDA and CDR2 SQIVND (reference sequence). CDR3 length: 14 residues. The CDR3 region is CASSIDRGTDTQYF. CDR3 nucleotide sequence: TGTGCCAGTAGTATAGATCGGGGGACAGATACGCAGTATTTT.

This clone turned up a few times. This specimen includes other DNA sequences encoding the same CDR3. This chain joins TRBV18 and TRBJ2-3, with 8 bases that match TRBD2. The germline V gene has CDR1 KGHSH and CDR2 LQKENI. This CDR3 is 14 amino acids long. V shed 2 bases, J shed 6 bases, and the junction held 4 bases outside the gene matches. The CDR3 bases are TGTGCCAGCTCACCAGGACTAGCAGCGGATACGCAGTATTTT. This gives the protein CASSPGLAADTQYF.

The V call is TRBV28, the J call TRBJ2-7, with TRBD2 as a possible D gene (5 bases). Germline values: CDR1 MDHEN, CDR2 SYDVKM. V dropped 4 bases and J dropped 3 bases, with 16 bases sitting between them. CDR3 length: 15 amino acids. Here the CDR3 DNA reads TGTGCCAGCAGTTCGGGGAGACTCCCGGGCTACGAGCAGTACTTC. Translation: CASSSGRLPGYEQYF.

V is TRBV11-2 and J is TRBJ2-3; a possible D gene is TRBD2 (5 bases). This CDR3 region has 13 residues. Germline lookup yields CDR1 SGHAT and CDR2 FQNNGV. Trimming took off 1 base at V and 4 bases at J, with 6 bases between the two ends. The DNA for the CDR3 is TGTGCCAGCAGCTTAGCCGGGGCAGATACGCAGTATTTT. Protein sequence: CASSLAGADTQYF.

The table lists this clone with a few counts. The chain employs TRBV7-9 and TRBJ2-5; 10 bases match TRBD2. Near its end, the DNA agrees better with TRBJ2-7, so the J call may be wrong. CDR1 SEHNR and CDR2 FQNEAQ come from the germline V gene (reference sequence). The CDR3 length is 16 residues. The CDR3 is CASSLGTSGLSYEQYF. The CDR3 nucleotides read TGTGCCAGCAGCTTAGGGACTAGCGGTCTCTCCTACGAGCAGTACTTC.

This clone has only a few counts. The rearrangement joins TRBV5-1 to TRBJ2-6; D call uncertain. Trimming removed 2 bases at V and 3 bases at J, with 6 bases between. The CDR3 runs 14 residues. In germline, CDR1 is SGHRS, CDR2 YFSETQ. In DNA, the CDR3 is TGCGCCAGCAGCTTTGGTGGTGGGGCCAACGTCCTGACTTTC. Protein: CASSFGGGANVLTF.

The chain carries TRBV7-2 and TRBJ2-7; 10 nucleotides line up with TRBD2. The germline V gene encodes CDR1 SGHTA and CDR2 FQGNSA. Losses at the gene ends were 4 bases for V and 9 bases for J; bases not matched to a gene: 12. The CDR3 runs to 15 residues. CDR3 sequence reads: CASSSTGLAGVAQYF. CDR3 DNA sequence: TGTGCCAGCAGCTCAACGGGGCTAGCGGGAGTCGCGCAGTACTTC. The whole variable domain, remainder taken from reference TRBV7-2 and TRBJ2-7, is GAGVSQSPSNKVTEKGKDVELRCDPISGHTALYWYRQSLGQGLEFLIYFQGNSAPDKSGLPSDRFSAERTGGSVSTLTIQRTQQEDSAVYLCASSSTGLAGVAQYFGPGTRLTVT.

The rearrangement links TRBV28 to TRBJ1-1, with 9 bases identical to TRBD1. This CDR3 has 14 amino acids. Germline values: CDR1 MDHEN, CDR2 SYDVKM. The ends lost 4 bases at V and 4 bases at J; junction bases unmatched: 4. Here the CDR3 reads CASSSTGGLTEAFF. The CDR3 nucleotides are TGTGCCAGCAGTTCTACAGGGGGCCTCACTGAAGCTTTCTTT.

A few counts support this clone. J is TRBJ1-3 and V is TRBV4-2, with D hard to call. The V end lost 0 bases, the J end lost 4 bases, and 7 bases lay between the germline ends. This CDR3 has 14 residues. The germline V gene encodes CDR1 LGHNA and CDR2 YNFKEQ. In DNA form, the CDR3 reads TGTGCCAGCAGCCAAGACCTTGTGGGAAACACCATATATTTT. Amino acid sequence: CASSQDLVGNTIYF.

This clone occurred many times. This sequence joins TRBV11-2 and TRBJ2-7; D gene ambiguous. The CDR3 is 12 amino acids. Deletions cut 2 bases from V and 4 bases from J, with 6 bases between. Germline assignment: CDR1 SGHAT and CDR2 FQNNGV. The CDR3 sequence: CASSLTQYEQYF. CDR3 in DNA: TGTGCCAGCAGCTTAACGCAATACGAGCAGTACTTC.

The sample holds many counts of this clone. Different DNA sequences within this sample yield the same CDR3. The V and J genes are TRBV4-2 and TRBJ2-3, with 10 positions matching TRBD2. Trimming removed 3 bases from V and 4 bases from J; junction bases left unmatched: 1. The CDR3 loop spans 14 amino acids. Germline V gene sequence: CDR1 LGHNA, CDR2 YNFKEQ. For the CDR3, the DNA is TGTGCCAGCAGCCAGGGGACTAGCGCAGATACGCAGTATTTT. Translating it yields CASSQGTSADTQYF.

The gene calls are TRBV11-2 and TRBJ2-7, with 16 positions matching TRBD2. Trimming took 4 bases from V and 3 from J; bases not matched to a gene: 9. The CDR3 totals 18 residues. Germline V CDR1 and CDR2: SGHAT, FQNNGV. The DNA for the CDR3 is TGTGCCAGCAGCTCCGGGACTAGCGGGAGGGCCGATGACTACGAGCAGTACTTC. It specifies CASSSGTSGRADDYEQYF.

CDR3 protein: CSAREGKKQYF. The CDR3 DNA reads TGCAGTGCTAGAGAGGGGAAGAAGCAGTACTTC. The chain is built from TRBV20-1 and TRBJ2-7; D gene ambiguous. The V gene lost 0 bases and the J gene lost 8 bases, with 8 bases spanning the gap. This CDR3 is 11 amino acids long. CDR1 and CDR2 (germline): DFQATT, SNEGSKA (reference sequence).

This clone has at least ten counts. J is TRBJ2-1 and V is TRBV19; D remains ambiguous. The V and J ends lost 4 bases and 1 base respectively, with 11 bases between them. Germline CDR1 is LNHDA and CDR2 is SQIVND (reference sequence). The CDR3 runs to 15 residues. CDR3 residues: CASSTWARSYNEQFF. CDR3 in DNA: TGTGCCAGTAGTACTTGGGCCCGTTCCTACAATGAGCAGTTCTTC.

This clone was observed at least ten times. The chain combines TRBV7-2 with TRBJ2-6, with 8 bases lining up with TRBD2. V trimming: 5 bases; J trimming: 5 bases; junction bases outside the gene matches: 5. Germline V gene sequence: CDR1 SGHTA, CDR2 FQGNSA. The CDR3 totals 15 residues. The CDR3 region is CASSPGLARANVLTF. The DNA for the CDR3 is TGTGCCAGCAGCCCCGGACTAGCTAGGGCCAACGTCCTGACTTTC.